Shown below are 5 T cell receptor beta chains from a single sample sequenced in a study of blood T cell repertoires in COVID-19. This table comes from immunoSEQ multiplex PCR, and its TCRdb copy is limited to in-frame clones, with some not included. The sample yields 95,000 to 110,000 clones, around 89% seen once. Material for sequencing was peripheral blood. The receptors originated from a man aged 45-60 years with active or convalescent COVID-19.

In nucleotides, the CDR3 is TGTGCCAGCAGCATTGGGACAGGCTACAATGAGCAGTTCTTC. Translation: CASSIGTGYNEQFF. This chain joins TRBV11-3 and TRBJ2-1; 8 bases fit TRBD1. The CDR3 is 14 residues long. Germline CDR1 reads SGHNT; CDR2 reads YENEEA. Germline trimming cut 5 bases from V and 3 bases from J; bases unmatched to any gene: 3.

This chain connects TRBV28 to TRBJ2-7; 10 bases align to TRBD1. Looked up from germline, CDR1 is MDHEN and CDR2 is SYDVKM. The CDR3 runs 15 residues. V was pared by 10 bases and J by 4 bases, with 13 bases of the junction left unmatched. CDR3 sequence (DNA): TGTGCCACCTACTTAGACAGGGGGCGGGATTACGAGCAGTACTTC. This sequence encodes CATYLDRGRDYEQYF.

This chain uses TRBV7-9 with TRBJ1-6; no reliable D call. The V end lost 3 bases, the J end lost 6 bases, and 12 bases lay between the germline ends. Germline CDR1 and CDR2: SEHNR and FQNEAQ (reference sequence). The CDR3 length is 15 residues. CDR3 nucleotide sequence: TGTGCCAGCAGCTTTGGACTGGGCGGTAATTCACCCCTCCACTTT. Translating it yields CASSFGLGGNSPLHF.

The chain has TRBV21-1 and TRBJ2-1; the table's D gene call, TRBD2, was not cross checked with the DNA. TRBV21-1 is listed as a pseudogene. This CDR3 has 19 amino acids. CDR3: CASSKAGETGTGPSDEQFF. CDR3 coding DNA: TGTGCCAGCAGCAAAGCAGGGGAAACCGGGACTGGCCCTTCCGATGAGCAGTTCTTC.

This chain uses TRBV5-1 with TRBJ1-5; a possible D gene is TRBD1 (6 bases). The CDR3 sequence is 16 residues long. Germline assignment: CDR1 SGHRS and CDR2 YFSETQ. V lost 0 bases and J lost 5, with 15 bases in between. The CDR3: CASSLDGTPAHQPQHF. As DNA, the CDR3 is TGCGCCAGCAGCTTGGACGGGACACCAGCCCATCAGCCCCAGCATTTT. Full variable domain (missing parts from reference TRBV5-1 and TRBJ1-5): KAGVTQTPRYLIKTRGQQVTLSCSPISGHRSVSWYQQTPGQGLQFLFEYFSETQRNKGNFPGRFSGRQFSNSRSEMNVSTLELGDSALYLCASSLDGTPAHQPQHFGDGTRLSIL.